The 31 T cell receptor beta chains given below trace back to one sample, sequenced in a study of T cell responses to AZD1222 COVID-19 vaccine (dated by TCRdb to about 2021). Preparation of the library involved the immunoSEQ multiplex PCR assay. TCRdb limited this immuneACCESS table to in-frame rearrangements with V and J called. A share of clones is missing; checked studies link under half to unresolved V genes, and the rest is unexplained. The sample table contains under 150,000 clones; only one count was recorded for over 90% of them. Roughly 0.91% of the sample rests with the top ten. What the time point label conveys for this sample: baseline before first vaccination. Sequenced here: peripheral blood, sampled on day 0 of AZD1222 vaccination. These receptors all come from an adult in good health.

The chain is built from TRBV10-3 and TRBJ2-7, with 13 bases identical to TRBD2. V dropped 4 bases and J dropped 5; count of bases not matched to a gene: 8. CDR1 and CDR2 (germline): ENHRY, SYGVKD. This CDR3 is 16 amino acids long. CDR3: CAISGRTSGGNDEQYF. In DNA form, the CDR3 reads TGTGCCATCAGTGGGCGGACTAGCGGGGGAAACGACGAGCAGTACTTC.

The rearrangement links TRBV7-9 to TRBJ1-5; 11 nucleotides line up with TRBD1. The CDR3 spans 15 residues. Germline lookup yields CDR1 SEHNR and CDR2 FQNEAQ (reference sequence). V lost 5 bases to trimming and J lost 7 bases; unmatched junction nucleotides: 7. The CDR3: CASSQLGQGDQPQHF. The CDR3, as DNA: TGTGCCAGCAGCCAATTGGGACAGGGGGACCAGCCCCAGCATTTT. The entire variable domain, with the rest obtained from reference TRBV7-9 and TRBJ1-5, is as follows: DTGVSQNPRHKITKRGQNVTFRCDPISEHNRLYWYRQTLGQGPEFLTYFQNEAQLEKSRLLSDRFSAERPKGSFSTLEIQRTEQGDSAMYLCASSQLGQGDQPQHFGDGTRLSIL.

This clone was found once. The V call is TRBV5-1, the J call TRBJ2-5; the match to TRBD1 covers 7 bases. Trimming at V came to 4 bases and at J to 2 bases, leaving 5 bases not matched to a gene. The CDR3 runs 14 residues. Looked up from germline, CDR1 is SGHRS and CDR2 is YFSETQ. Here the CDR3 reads CASSLGTEQETQYF. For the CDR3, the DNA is TGCGCCAGCAGCCTCGGGACAGAACAAGAGACCCAGTACTTC.

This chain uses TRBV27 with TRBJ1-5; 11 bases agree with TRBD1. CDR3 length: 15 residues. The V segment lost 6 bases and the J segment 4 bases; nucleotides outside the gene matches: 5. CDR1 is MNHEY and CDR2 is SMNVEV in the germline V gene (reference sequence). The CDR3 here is CASSRGTGGNQPQHF. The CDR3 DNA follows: TGTGCCAGCAGCCGAGGGACAGGGGGTAATCAGCCCCAGCATTTT.

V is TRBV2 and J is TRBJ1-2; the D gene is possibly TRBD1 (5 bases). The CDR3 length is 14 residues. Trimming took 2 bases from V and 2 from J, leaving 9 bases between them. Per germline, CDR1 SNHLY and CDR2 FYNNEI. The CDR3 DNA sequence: TGTGCCAGCAGTGAACGGGACGGGAACTATGGCTACACCTTC. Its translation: CASSERDGNYGYTF. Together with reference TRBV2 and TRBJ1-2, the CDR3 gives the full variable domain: EPEVTQTPSHQVTQMGQEVILRCVPISNHLYFYWYRQILGQKVEFLVSFYNNEISEKSEIFDDQFSVERPDGSNFTLKIRSTKLEDSAMYFCASSERDGNYGYTFGSGTRLTVV.

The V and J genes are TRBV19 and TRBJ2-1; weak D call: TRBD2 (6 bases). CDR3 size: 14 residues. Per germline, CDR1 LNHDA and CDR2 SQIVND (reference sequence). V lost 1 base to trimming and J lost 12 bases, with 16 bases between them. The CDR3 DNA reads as TGTGCCAGTAGTATAGGCCTAGCGAACGATCGGCAGTTCTTC. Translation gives CASSIGLANDRQFF.

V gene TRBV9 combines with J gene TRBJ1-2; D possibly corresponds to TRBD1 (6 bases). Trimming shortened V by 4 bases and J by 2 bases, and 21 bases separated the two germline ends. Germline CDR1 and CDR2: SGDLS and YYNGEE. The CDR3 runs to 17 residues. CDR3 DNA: TGTGCCAGCAGCACCCCACCCGATGGGACAACAAACTATGGCTACACCTTC. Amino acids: CASSTPPDGTTNYGYTF.

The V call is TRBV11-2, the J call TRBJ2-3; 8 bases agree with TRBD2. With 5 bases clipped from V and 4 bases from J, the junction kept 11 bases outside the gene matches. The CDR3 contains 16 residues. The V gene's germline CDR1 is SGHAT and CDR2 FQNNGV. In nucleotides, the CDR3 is TGTGCCAGCAGCGGAAATCCGGGAGGGTGGGCAGATACGCAGTATTTT. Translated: CASSGNPGGWADTQYF.

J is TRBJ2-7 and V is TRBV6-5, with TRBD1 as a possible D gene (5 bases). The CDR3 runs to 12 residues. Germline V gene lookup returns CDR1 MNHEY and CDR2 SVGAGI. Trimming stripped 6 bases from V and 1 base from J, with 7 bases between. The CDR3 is CASSPGSYEQYF. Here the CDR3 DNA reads TGTGCCAGCAGCCCAGGGTCCTACGAGCAGTACTTC.

Written as DNA, the CDR3 is TGTGCCAGCAGTTTATACAGGGGGCATGGCGAGCAGTACTTC. This sequence encodes CASSLYRGHGEQYF. The rearrangement joins TRBV27 to TRBJ2-7, with 9 bases matching TRBD1. CDR3 length: 14 residues. The ends lost 1 base at V and 6 bases at J; junction bases unmatched: 4. The V gene's germline CDR1 is MNHEY and CDR2 SMNVEV (reference sequence).

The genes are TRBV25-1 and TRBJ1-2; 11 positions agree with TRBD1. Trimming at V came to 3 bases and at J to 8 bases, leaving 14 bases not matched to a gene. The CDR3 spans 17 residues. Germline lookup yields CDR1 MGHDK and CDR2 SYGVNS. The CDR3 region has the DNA TGTGCCAGCAGTGAGCAAAACCCCGGACAGGGGGCTCAGGGCTACACCTTC. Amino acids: CASSEQNPGQGAQGYTF.

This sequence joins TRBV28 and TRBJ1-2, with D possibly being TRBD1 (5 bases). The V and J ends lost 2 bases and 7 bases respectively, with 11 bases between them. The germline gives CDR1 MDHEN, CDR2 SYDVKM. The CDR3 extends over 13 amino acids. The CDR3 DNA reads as TGTGCCAGCAGTTTAGAGACAGTCTCTGGCTACACCTTC. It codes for CASSLETVSGYTF.

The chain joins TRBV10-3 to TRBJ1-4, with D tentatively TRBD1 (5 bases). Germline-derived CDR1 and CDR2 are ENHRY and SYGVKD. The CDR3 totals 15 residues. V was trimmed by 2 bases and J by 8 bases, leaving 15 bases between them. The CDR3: CAISETGTQKEKLFF. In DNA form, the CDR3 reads TGTGCCATCAGTGAGACAGGAACGCAGAAAGAAAAACTGTTTTTT.

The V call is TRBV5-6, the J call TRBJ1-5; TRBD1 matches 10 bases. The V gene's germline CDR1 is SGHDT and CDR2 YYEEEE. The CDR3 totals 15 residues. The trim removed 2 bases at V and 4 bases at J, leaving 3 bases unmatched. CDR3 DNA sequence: TGTGCCAGCAGCTTAGGGACAGGGGTTAATCAGCCCCAGCATTTT. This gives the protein CASSLGTGVNQPQHF.

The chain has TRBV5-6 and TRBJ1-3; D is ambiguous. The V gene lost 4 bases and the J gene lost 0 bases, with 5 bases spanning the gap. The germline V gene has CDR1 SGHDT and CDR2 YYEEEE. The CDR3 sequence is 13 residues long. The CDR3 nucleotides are TGTGCCAGCAGCGTAATCTCTGGAAACACCATATATTTT. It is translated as CASSVISGNTIYF.

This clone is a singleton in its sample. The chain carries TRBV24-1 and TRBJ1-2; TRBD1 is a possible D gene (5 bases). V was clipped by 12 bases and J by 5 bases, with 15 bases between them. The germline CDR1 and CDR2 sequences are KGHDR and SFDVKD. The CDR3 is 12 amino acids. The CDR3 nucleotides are TGTGCCTTGGGGGGTAGAGGTTATGGCTACACCTTC. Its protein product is CALGGRGYGYTF.

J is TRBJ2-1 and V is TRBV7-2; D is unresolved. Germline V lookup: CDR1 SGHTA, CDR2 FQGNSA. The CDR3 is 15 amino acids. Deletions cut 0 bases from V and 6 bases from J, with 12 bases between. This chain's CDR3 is CASSLAFNRVNEQFF. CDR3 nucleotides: TGTGCCAGCAGCTTAGCTTTTAACCGGGTCAATGAGCAGTTCTTC.

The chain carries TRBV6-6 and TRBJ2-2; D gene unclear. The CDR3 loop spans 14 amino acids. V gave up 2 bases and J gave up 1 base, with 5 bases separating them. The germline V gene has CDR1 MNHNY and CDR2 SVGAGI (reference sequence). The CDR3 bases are TGTGCCAGCAGTTACCAGGTGAACACCGGGGAGCTGTTTTTT. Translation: CASSYQVNTGELFF.

The CDR3 is CASSAGQGFSEQYF. CDR3 DNA: TGCGCCAGCAGCGCGGGACAGGGCTTTTCCGAGCAGTACTTC. The J gene is TRBJ2-7, the V gene TRBV5-1; TRBD1 aligns across 9 bases. The CDR3 contains 14 residues. J lost 6 bases, V lost 4 bases, and 8 bases had no gene match. Germline lookup yields CDR1 SGHRS and CDR2 YFSETQ.

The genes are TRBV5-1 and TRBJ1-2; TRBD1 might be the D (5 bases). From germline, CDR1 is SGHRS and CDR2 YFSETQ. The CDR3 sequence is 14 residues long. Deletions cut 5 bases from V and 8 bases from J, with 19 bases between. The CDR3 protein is CASSYTGPTGGYTF. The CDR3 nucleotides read TGCGCCAGCAGTTATACAGGTCCGACGGGAGGCTACACCTTC. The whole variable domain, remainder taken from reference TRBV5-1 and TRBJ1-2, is KAGVTQTPRYLIKTRGQQVTLSCSPISGHRSVSWYQQTPGQGLQFLFEYFSETQRNKGNFPGRFSGRQFSNSRSEMNVSTLELGDSALYLCASSYTGPTGGYTFGSGTRLTVV.

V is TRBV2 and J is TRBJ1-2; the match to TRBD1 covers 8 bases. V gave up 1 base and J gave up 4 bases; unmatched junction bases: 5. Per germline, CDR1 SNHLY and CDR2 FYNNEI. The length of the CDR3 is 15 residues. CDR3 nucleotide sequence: TGTGCCAGCAGTGAAGGGACAGGGATGATCTATGGCTACACCTTC. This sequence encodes CASSEGTGMIYGYTF.

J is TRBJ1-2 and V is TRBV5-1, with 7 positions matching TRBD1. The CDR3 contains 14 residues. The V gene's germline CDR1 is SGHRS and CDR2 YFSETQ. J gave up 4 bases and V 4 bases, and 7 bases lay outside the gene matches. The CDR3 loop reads CASSLGQAGYGYTF. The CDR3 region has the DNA TGCGCCAGCAGCCTCGGACAGGCGGGCTATGGCTACACCTTC.

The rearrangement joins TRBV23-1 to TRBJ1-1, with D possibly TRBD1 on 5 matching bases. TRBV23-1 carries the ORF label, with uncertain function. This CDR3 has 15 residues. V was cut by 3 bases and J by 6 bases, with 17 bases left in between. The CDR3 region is CASSHYPGGDAEAFF. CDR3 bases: TGCGCCAGCAGTCATTACCCCGGGGGGGACGCTGAAGCTTTCTTT.

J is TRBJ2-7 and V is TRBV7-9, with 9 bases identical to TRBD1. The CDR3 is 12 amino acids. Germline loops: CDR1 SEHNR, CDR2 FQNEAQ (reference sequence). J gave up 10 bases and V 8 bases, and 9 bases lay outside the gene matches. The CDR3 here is CASSTGGGYQYF. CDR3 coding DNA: TGTGCCAGCTCTACAGGGGGCGGCTATCAGTACTTC.

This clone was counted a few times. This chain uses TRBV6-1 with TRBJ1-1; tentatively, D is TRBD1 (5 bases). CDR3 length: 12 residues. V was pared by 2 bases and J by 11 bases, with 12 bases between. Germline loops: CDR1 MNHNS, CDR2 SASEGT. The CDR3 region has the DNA TGTGCCAGCAGTGAACTCGTATGGGGGGCTTTCTTT. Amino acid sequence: CASSELVWGAFF.

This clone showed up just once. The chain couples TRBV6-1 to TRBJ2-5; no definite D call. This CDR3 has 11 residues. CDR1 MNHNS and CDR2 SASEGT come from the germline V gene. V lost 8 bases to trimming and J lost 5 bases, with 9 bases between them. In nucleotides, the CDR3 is TGTGCCAGCGGAGAAGCGGAGACCCAGTACTTC. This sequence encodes CASGEAETQYF.

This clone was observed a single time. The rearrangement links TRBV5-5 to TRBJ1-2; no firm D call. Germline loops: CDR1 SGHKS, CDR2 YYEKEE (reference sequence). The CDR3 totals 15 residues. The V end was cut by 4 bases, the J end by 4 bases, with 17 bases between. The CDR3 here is CASSPGAGTRYGYTF. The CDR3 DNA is TGTGCCAGCAGCCCCGGTGCGGGCACCCGCTATGGCTACACCTTC. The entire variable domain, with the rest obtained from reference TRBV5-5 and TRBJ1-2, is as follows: DAGVTQSPTHLIKTRGQQVTLRCSPISGHKSVSWYQQVLGQGPQFIFQYYEKEERGRGNFPDRFSARQFPNYSSELNVNALLLGDSALYLCASSPGAGTRYGYTFGSGTRLTVV.

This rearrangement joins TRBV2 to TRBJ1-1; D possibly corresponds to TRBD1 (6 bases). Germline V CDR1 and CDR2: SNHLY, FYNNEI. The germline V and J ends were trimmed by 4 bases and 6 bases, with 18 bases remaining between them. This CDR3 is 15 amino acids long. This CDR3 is CASSVGQTAAAEAFF. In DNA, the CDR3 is TGTGCCAGCAGTGTAGGACAGACAGCGGCGGCTGAAGCTTTCTTT.

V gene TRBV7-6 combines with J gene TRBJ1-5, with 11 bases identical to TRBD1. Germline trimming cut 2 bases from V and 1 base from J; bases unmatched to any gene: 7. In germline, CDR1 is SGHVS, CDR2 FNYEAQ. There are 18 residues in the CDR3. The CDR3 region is CASSLFAGQGVSNQPQHF. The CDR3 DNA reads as TGTGCCAGCAGCTTATTTGCGGGACAGGGGGTAAGCAATCAGCCCCAGCATTTT.

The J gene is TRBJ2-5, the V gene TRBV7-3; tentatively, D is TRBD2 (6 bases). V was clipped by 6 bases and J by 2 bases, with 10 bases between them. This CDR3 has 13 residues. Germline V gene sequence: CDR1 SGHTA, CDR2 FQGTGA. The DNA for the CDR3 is TGTGCCAGCAGTTTGGGGGGTCAAGAGACCCAGTACTTC. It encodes CASSLGGQETQYF.

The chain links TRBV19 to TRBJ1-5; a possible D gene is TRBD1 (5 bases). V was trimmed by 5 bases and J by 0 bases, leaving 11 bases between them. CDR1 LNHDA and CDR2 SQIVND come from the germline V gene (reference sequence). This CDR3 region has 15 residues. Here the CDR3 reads CASSLRGFSNQPQHF. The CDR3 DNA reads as TGTGCCAGTAGTCTTAGGGGCTTTAGCAATCAGCCCCAGCATTTT. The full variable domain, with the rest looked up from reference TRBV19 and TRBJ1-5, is DGGITQSPKYLFRKEGQNVTLSCEQNLNHDAMYWYRQDPGQGLRLIYYSQIVNDFQKGDIAEGYSVSREKKESFPLTVTSAQKNPTAFYLCASSLRGFSNQPQHFGDGTRLSIL.